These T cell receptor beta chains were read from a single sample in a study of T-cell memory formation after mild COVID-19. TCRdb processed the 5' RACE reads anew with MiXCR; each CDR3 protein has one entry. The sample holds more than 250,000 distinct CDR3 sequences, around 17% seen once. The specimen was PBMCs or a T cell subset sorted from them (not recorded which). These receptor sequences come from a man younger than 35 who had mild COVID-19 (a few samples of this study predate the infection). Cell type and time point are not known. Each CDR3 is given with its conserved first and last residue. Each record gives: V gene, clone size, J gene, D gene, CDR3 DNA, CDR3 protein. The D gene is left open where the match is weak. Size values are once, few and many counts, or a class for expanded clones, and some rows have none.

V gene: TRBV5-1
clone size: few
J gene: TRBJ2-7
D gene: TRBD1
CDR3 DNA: TGCGCCAGCAGCTTGGAGACAGGGGGGTCCCCGTACTTC
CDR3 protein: CASSLETGGSPYF

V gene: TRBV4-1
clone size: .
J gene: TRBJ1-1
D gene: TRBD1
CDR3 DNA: TGCGCCAGCAGTTCTGACAGGGGGACCCCTGAAGCTTTCTTT
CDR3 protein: CASSSDRGTPEAFF

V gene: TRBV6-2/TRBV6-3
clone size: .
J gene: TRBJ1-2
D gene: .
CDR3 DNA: TGTGCCAGCAGTTCCGTCCTGAAAGACAGGCTCTATGGCTACACCTTC
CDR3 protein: CASSSVLKDRLYGYTF

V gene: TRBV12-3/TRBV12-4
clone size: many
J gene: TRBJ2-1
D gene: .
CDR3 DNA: TGTGCCAGCAGTTTTGCGGGACTGGGCAATGAGCAGTTCTTC
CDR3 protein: CASSFAGLGNEQFF

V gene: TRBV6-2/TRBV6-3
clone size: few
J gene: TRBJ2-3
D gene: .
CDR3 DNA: TGTGCCAGCAGTTACTCGGGGCAGAGCACAGATACGCAGTATTTT
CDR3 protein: CASSYSGQSTDTQYF

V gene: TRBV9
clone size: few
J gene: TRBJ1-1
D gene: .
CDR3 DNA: TGTGCCAGCAGCCCAAAGCTAAGGGAGAGCACTGAAGCTTTCTTT
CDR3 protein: CASSPKLRESTEAFF

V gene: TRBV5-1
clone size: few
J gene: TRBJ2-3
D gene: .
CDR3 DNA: TGCGCCAGCAGCTTTCCGTTTGGAAGGTCCGGGTCCGCAGATACGCAGTATTTT
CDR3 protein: CASSFPFGRSGSADTQYF

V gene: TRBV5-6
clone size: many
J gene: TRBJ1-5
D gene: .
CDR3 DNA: TGTGCCAGCAGCAGGTGGGGCAATCAGCCCCAGCATTTT
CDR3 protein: CASSRWGNQPQHF

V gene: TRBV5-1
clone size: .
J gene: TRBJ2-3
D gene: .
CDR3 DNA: TGCGCCAGCAGCTTCCCCCTCGTCACAGATACGCAGTATTTT
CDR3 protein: CASSFPLVTDTQYF

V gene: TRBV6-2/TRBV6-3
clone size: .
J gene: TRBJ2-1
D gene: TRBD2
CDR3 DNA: TGTGCCACCCGACTAGCGGGGGCCGGCTACAATGAGCAGTTCTTC
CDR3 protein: CATRLAGAGYNEQFF

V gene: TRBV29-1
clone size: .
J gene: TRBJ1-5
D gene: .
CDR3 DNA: TGCAGCATTGAGGTACAGCCCCAGCATTTT
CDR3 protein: CSIEVQPQHF

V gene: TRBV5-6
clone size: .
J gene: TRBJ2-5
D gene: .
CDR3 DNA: TGTGCCAGCACCCTAAGGGGGGGAGCCTCAGAGACCCAGTACTTC
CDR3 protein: CASTLRGGASETQYF

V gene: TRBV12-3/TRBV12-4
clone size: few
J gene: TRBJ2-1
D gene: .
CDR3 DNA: TGTGCCAGCAGTTTACTGGTTCGCTCCTACAATGAGCAGTTCTTC
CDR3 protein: CASSLLVRSYNEQFF

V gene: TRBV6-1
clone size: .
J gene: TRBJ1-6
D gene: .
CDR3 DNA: TGTGCCAGCATGGTCTCCGTGGGAGCTAATTCACCCCTCCACTTT
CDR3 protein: CASMVSVGANSPLHF

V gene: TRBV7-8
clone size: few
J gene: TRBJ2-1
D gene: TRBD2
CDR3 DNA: TGTGCCAGCAGCTTTTGGACTAGCGAGGTGAGTGAGCAGTTCTTC
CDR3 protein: CASSFWTSEVSEQFF

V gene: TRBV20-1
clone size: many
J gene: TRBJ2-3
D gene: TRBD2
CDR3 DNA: TGCAGTGTTCCCGGACTAGCGGGGAAGACCACAGATACGCAGTATTTT
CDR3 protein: CSVPGLAGKTTDTQYF

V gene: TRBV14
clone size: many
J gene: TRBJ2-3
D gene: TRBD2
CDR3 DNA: TGTGCCAGCAGCCAACCCCGGACTAGCGGTAGCACAGATACGCAGTATTTT
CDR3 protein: CASSQPRTSGSTDTQYF

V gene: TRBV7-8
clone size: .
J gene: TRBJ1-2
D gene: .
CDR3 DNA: TGTGCCAGCAGCTTAGCGGAGGGCGGCTATGGCTACACCTTC
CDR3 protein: CASSLAEGGYGYTF

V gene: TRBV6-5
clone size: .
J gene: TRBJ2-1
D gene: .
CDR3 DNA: TGTGCCAGCTCGGGGTTTAGCTCCTACAATGAGCAGTTCTTC
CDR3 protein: CASSGFSSYNEQFF

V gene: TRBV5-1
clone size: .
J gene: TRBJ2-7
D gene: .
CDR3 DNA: TGCGCCAGCAGCCTAGTGGACCGCGAGCAGTACTTC
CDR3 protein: CASSLVDREQYF

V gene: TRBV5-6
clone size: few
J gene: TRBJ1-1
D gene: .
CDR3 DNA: TGTGCCAGCAGCTTGGCCAGCAGAAGATGGACTGAAGCTTTCTTT
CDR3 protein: CASSLASRRWTEAFF